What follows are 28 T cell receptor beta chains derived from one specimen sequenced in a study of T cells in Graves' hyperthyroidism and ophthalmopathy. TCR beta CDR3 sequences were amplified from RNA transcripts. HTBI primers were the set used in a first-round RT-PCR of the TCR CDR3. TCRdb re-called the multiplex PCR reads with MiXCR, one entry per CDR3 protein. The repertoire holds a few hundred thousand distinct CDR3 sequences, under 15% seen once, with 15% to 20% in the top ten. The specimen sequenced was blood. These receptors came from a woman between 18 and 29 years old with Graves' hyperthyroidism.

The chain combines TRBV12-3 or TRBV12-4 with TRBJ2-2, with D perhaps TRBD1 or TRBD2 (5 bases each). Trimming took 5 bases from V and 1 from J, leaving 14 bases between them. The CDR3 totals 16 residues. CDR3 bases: TGTGCCAGCAGTGGGACGAGGGGATGGAACACCGGGGAGCTGTTTTTT. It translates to CASSGTRGWNTGELFF.

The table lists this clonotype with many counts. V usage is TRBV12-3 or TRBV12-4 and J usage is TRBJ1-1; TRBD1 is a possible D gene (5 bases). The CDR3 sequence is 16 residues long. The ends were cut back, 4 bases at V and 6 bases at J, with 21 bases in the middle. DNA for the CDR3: TGTGCCAGCAGTTCCGCCTGGGACTCCGGAGACCCTGAAGCTTTCTTT. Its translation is CASSSAWDSGDPEAFF.

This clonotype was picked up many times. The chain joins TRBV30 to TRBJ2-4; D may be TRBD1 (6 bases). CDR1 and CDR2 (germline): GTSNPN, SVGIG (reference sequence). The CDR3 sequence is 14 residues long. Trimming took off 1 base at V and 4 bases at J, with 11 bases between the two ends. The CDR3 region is CAWSGLGTKNIQYF. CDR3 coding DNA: TGTGCCTGGAGTGGGTTGGGGACAAAAAACATTCAGTACTTC.

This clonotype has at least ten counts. As DNA, the CDR3 is TGTGCCAGCACCGAACTTTACCGGGACGAAGGAGGAGAGACCCAGTACTTC. Its protein product is CASTELYRDEGGETQYF. The chain joins TRBV12-3 or TRBV12-4 to TRBJ2-5; the D call may be TRBD1 or TRBD2 (5 bases each). The CDR3 contains 17 residues. Trimming stripped 7 bases from V and 4 bases from J, with 25 bases between.

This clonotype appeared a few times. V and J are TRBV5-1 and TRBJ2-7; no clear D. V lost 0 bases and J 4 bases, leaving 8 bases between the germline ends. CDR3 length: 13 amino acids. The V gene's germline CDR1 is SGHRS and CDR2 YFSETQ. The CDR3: CASSLDVDYEQYF. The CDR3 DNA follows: TGCGCCAGCAGCTTGGATGTTGATTACGAGCAGTACTTC.

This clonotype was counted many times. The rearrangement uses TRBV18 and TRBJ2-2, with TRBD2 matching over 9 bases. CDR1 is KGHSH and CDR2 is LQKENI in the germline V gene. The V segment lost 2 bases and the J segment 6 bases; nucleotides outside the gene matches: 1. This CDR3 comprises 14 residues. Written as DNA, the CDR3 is TGTGCCAGCTCACCATCTAGCGGGGCCGGGGAGCTGTTTTTT. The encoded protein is CASSPSSGAGELFF.

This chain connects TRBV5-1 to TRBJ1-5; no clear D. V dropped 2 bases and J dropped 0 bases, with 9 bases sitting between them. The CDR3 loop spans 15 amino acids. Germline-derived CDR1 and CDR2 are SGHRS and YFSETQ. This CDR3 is CASSLGEHSNQPQHF. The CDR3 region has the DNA TGCGCCAGCAGCTTAGGCGAGCATAGCAATCAGCCCCAGCATTTT.

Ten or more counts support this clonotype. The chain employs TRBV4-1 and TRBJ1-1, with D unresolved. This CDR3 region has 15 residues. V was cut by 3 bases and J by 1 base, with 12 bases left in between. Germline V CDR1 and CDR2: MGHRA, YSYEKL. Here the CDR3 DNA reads TGCGCCAGCAGCCAGATAAGACACGCGAACACTGAAGCTTTCTTT. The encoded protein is CASSQIRHANTEAFF.

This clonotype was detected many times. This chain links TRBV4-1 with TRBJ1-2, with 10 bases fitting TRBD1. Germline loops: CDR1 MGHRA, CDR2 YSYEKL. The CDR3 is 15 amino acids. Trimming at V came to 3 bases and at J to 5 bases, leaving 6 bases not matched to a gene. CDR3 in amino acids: CASSHPGQGRYGYTF. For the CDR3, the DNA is TGCGCCAGCAGCCACCCGGGACAGGGGAGGTATGGCTACACCTTC.

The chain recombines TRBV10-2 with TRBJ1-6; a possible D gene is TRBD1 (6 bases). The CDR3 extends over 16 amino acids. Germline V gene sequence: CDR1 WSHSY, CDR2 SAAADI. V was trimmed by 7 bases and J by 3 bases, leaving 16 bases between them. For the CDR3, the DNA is TGCGCCAGCACCTCGTGGGACACCGACTATAATTCACCCCTCCACTTT. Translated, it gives CASTSWDTDYNSPLHF.

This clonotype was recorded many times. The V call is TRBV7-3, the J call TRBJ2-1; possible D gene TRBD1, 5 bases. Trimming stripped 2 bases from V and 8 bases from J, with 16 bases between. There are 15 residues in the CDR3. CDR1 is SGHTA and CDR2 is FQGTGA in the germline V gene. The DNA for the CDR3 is TGTGCCAGCAGCTTACAGGGAATCTCTTCGGATGAGCAGTTCTTC. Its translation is CASSLQGISSDEQFF. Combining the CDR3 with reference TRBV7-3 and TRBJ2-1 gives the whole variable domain GAGVSQTPSNKVTEKGKYVELRCDPISGHTALYWYRQSLGQGPEFLIYFQGTGAADDSGLPNDRFFAVRPEGSVSTLKIQRTERGDSAVYLCASSLQGISSDEQFFGPGTRLTVL.

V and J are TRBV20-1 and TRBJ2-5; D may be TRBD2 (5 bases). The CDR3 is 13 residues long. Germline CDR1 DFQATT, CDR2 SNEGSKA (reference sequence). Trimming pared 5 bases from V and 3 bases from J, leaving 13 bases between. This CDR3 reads CSAARTLKETQYF. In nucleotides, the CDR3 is TGCAGTGCTGCGAGGACTCTGAAAGAGACCCAGTACTTC.

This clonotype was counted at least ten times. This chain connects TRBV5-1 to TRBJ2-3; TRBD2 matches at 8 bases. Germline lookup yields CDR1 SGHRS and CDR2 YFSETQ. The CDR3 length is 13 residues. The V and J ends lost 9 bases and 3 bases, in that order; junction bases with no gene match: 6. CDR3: CATSAGGTDTQYF. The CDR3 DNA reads TGCGCCACCTCTGCGGGAGGAACAGATACGCAGTATTTT.

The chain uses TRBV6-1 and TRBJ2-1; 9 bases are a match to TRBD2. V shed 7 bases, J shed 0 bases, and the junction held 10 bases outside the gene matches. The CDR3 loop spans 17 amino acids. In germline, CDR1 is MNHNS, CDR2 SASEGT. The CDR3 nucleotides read TGTGCCAGCACACGAGCGGGAGGACTGCTCTCCTACAATGAGCAGTTCTTC. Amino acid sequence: CASTRAGGLLSYNEQFF.

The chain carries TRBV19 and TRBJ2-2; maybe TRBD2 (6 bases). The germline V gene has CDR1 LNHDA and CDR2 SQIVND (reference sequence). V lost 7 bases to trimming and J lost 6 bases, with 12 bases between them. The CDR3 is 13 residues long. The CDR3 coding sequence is TGTGCCAGTAACCGGGGGTCGGCCGGGGAGCTGTTTTTT. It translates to CASNRGSAGELFF.

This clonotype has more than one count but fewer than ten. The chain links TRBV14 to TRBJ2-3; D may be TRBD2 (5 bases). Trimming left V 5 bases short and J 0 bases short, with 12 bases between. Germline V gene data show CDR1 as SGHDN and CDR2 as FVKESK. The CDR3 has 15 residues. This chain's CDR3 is CASSNKRRSTDTQYF. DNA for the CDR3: TGTGCCAGCAGCAACAAGCGGAGAAGCACAGATACGCAGTATTTT.

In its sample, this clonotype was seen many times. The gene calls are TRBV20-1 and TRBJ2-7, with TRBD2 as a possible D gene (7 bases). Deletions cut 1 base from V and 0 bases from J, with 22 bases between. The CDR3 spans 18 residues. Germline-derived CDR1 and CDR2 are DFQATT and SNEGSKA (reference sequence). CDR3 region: CSARATPGGGSSSYEQYV. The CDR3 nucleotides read TGCAGTGCTAGAGCAACCCCGGGGGGCGGGAGTAGCTCCTACGAGCAGTACGTC.

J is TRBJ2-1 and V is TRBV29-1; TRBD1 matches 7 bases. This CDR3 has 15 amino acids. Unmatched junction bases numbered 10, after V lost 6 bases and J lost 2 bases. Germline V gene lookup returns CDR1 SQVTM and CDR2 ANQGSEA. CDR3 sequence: CSVESTGNPYNEQFF. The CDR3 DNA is TGCAGCGTAGAGTCGACAGGGAACCCCTACAATGAGCAGTTCTTC.

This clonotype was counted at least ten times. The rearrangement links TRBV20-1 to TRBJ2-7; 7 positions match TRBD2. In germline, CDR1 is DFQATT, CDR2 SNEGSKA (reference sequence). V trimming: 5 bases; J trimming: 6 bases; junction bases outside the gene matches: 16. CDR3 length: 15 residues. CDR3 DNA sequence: TGCAGTGCTCCCGCACGCCCGACTAGCTGGGGCGAGCAGTACTTC. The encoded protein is CSAPARPTSWGEQYF.

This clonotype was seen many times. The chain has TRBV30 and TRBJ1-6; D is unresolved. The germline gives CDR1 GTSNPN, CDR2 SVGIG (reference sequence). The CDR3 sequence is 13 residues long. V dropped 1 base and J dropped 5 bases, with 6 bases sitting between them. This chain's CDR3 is CAWSAVDNSPLHF. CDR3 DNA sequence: TGTGCCTGGAGTGCGGTGGATAATTCACCCCTCCACTTT.

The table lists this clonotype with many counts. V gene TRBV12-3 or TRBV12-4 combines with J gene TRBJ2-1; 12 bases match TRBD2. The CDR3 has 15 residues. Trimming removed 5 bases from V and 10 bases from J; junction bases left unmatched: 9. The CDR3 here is CASSQTSGSFWEQFF. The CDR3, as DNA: TGTGCCAGCAGTCAGACTAGCGGGAGCTTTTGGGAGCAGTTCTTC.

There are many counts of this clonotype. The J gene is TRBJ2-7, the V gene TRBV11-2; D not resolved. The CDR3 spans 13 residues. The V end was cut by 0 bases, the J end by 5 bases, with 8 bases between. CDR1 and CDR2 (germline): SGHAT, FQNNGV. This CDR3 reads CASSLDRGDEQYV. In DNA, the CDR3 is TGTGCCAGCAGCTTAGATCGAGGCGACGAGCAGTACGTC.

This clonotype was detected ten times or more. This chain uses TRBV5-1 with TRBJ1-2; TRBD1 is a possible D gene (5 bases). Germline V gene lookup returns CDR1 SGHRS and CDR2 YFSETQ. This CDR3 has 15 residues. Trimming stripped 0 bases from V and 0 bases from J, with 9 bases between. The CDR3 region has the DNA TGCGCCAGCAGCTTGGAAGGGGCGACTAACTATGGCTACACCTTC. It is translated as CASSLEGATNYGYTF.

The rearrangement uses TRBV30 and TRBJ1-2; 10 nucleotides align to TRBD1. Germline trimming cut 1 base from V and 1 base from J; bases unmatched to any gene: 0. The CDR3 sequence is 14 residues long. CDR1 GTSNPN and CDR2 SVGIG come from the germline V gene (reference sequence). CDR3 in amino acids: CAWSGDRGNYGYTF. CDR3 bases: TGTGCCTGGAGTGGGGACAGGGGTAACTATGGCTACACCTTC.

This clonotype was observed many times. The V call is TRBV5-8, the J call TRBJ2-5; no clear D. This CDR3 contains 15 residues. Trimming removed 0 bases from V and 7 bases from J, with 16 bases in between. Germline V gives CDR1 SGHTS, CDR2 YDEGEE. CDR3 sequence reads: CASSLAGPSLGTQYF. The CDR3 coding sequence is TGTGCCAGCAGCTTGGCCGGGCCTTCCCTGGGGACCCAGTACTTC. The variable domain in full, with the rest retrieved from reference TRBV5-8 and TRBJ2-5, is EAGVTQSPTHLIKTRGQQATLRCSPISGHTSVYWYQQALGLGLQFLLWYDEGEERNRGNFPPRFSGRQFPNYSSELNVNALELEDSALYLCASSLAGPSLGTQYFGPGTRLLVL.

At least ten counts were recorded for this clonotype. CDR3 DNA: TGTGCCTGGAGTGTTAACTACGAGCAGTACGTC. It yields the protein CAWSVNYEQYV. The chain carries TRBV30 and TRBJ2-7; no clear D. CDR1 is GTSNPN and CDR2 is SVGIG in the germline V gene (reference sequence). CDR3 length: 11 amino acids. V was trimmed by 0 bases and J by 3 bases, leaving 3 bases between them.

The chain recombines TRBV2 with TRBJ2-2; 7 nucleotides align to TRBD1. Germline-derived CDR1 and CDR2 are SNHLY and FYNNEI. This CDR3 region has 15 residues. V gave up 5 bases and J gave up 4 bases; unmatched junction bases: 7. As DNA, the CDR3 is TGTGCCAGCAGTAGACAGGGTACGGGCACCGGGGAGCTGTTTTTT. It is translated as CASSRQGTGTGELFF.

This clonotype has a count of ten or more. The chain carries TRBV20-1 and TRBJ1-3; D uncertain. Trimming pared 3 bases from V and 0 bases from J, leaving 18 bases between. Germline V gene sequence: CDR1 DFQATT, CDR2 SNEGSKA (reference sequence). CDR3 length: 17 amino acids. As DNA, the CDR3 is TGCAGTGCTAGTCAACGAGTGGGCAGCGTCTCTGGAAACACCATATATTTT. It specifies CSASQRVGSVSGNTIYF.